These 14 T cell receptor beta chains came from one sample sequenced in a study of PD-L1 blockade in urothelial cancer. The time point is: peripheral blood 6 weeks after treatment start. Method: immunoSEQ multiplex PCR; TCRdb's copy keeps in-frame clones and lacks some. The data show about 36,000 clones, with approximately 84% seen just once and roughly a tenth held by the top ten. This specimen was PBMCs, taken around atezolizumab (anti-PD-L1) treatment. Source of these receptors: a man aged 40-49 years with urothelial cancer.

The V call is TRBV6-6, the J call TRBJ1-1; a weak D match, TRBD1 (5 bases). The CDR3 has 15 amino acids. Germline CDR1 MNHNY, CDR2 SVGAGI (reference sequence). Trimming removed 5 bases from V and 5 bases from J, with 18 bases in between. In DNA, the CDR3 is TGTGCCAGCAGTCCGATACTTGGGGGGGAAACTGAAGCTTTCTTT. It yields the protein CASSPILGGETEAFF.

CDR3 protein: CASSANRLRQSRANVLTF. The CDR3 DNA reads TGTGCCAGCAGTGCCAACCGCTTACGACAAAGTCGGGCCAACGTCCTGACTTTC. The rearrangement joins TRBV6-9 to TRBJ2-6; D is unresolved. Trimming took off 5 bases at V and 5 bases at J, with 22 bases between the two ends. Germline CDR1 is MNHGY and CDR2 is SVAAGI. This CDR3 is built from 18 residues.

A single count supports this clone. The rearrangement links TRBV28 to TRBJ2-1; maybe TRBD1 (5 bases). V was cut by 2 bases and J by 15 bases, with 11 bases left in between. This CDR3 has 11 residues. The V gene's germline CDR1 is MDHEN and CDR2 SYDVKM. The CDR3 region has the DNA TGTGCCAGCAGTTTAAGTCGACAGCGGTTCTTC. It yields the protein CASSLSRQRFF.

This chain joins TRBV7-9 and TRBJ1-1; perhaps TRBD1 as D (5 bases). V lost 2 bases, J lost 6 bases, and 13 bases lay in between. Germline V lookup: CDR1 SEHNR, CDR2 FQNEAQ (reference sequence). This CDR3 spans 14 amino acids. The CDR3, as DNA: TGTGCCAGCAGCTTAACACAGGCCCACCCTGAAGCTTTCTTT. It yields the protein CASSLTQAHPEAFF.

The chain uses TRBV4-2 and TRBJ1-1; no firm D call. This CDR3 is built from 16 residues. V was cut by 0 bases and J by 1 base, with 12 bases left in between. Germline CDR1 is LGHNA and CDR2 is YNFKEQ. CDR3 residues: CASSQEQRQANTEAFF. The CDR3 nucleotides are TGTGCCAGCAGCCAAGAACAAAGGCAGGCGAACACTGAAGCTTTCTTT.

V gene TRBV5-8 combines with J gene TRBJ2-5; the D gene is possibly TRBD1 (5 bases). V lost 0 bases to trimming and J lost 5 bases, with 17 bases between them. This CDR3 region has 16 residues. Germline V gene data show CDR1 as SGHTS and CDR2 as YDEGEE. CDR3 coding DNA: TGTGCCAGCAGCTTGGCCCCAGACAGATACGGGGAGACCCAGTACTTC. Translating gives CASSLAPDRYGETQYF.

V is TRBV7-9 and J is TRBJ1-1; 10 nucleotides align to TRBD1. Trimming removed 2 bases from V and 11 bases from J; junction bases left unmatched: 14. The CDR3 is 16 residues long. The germline gives CDR1 SEHNR, CDR2 FQNEAQ (reference sequence). CDR3 in DNA: TGTGCCAGCAGCTTATATCGGGGACAGGGGCGTCTACAGGCTTTCTTT. It is translated as CASSLYRGQGRLQAFF.

The rearrangement links TRBV6-1 to TRBJ1-5; D may be TRBD1 (5 bases). V was trimmed by 4 bases and J by 2 bases, leaving 12 bases between them. The length of the CDR3 is 15 residues. CDR1 MNHNS and CDR2 SASEGT come from the germline V gene. In nucleotides, the CDR3 is TGTGCCAGCAGTGCCGACAGTCTGGGCAATCAGCCCCAGCATTTT. It translates to CASSADSLGNQPQHF.

This clone has just a few counts. This chain connects TRBV5-6 to TRBJ1-1; D ambiguous. The CDR3 has 17 residues. V gave up 3 bases and J gave up 1 base, with 19 bases separating them. Germline CDR1 is SGHDT and CDR2 is YYEEEE. CDR3 protein: CASSYSFSVLENTEAFF. The CDR3 nucleotides read TGTGCCAGCAGCTACAGTTTTAGCGTTTTGGAGAACACTGAAGCTTTCTTT.

CDR3 DNA sequence: TGTGCCAGTAGTAGGGGACAGCTACAAGAGACCCAGTACTTC. Its translation is CASSRGQLQETQYF. This chain uses TRBV19 with TRBJ2-5; TRBD1 matches at 7 bases. Germline CDR1 LNHDA, CDR2 SQIVND (reference sequence). This CDR3 is built from 14 residues. J gave up 2 bases and V 4 bases, and 4 bases lay outside the gene matches.

The genes are TRBV28 and TRBJ2-7; D is unresolved. The CDR3 length is 16 residues. The germline V gene has CDR1 MDHEN and CDR2 SYDVKM. V was pared by 6 bases and J by 0 bases, with 18 bases between. CDR3 sequence reads: CASRSVLRKSSYEQYF. The CDR3 coding sequence is TGTGCCAGCAGGTCCGTTCTGCGGAAGAGCTCCTACGAGCAGTACTTC.

This clone was counted only a few times. CDR3 in amino acids: CASSAFISLAGGVGEQFF. CDR3 DNA sequence: TGTGCCAGCAGCGCGTTTATCAGCCTAGCGGGAGGAGTTGGTGAGCAGTTCTTC. This sequence joins TRBV5-4 and TRBJ2-1, with 11 bases matching TRBD2. Germline CDR1 reads SGHNT; CDR2 reads YYREEE (reference sequence). The CDR3 length is 18 residues. The trim removed 4 bases at V and 9 bases at J, leaving 18 bases unmatched.

The count of this clone is one. The chain links TRBV2 to TRBJ2-1; 8 nucleotides align to TRBD1. The CDR3 is 14 residues long. Germline assignment: CDR1 SNHLY and CDR2 FYNNEI. The V segment lost 8 bases and the J segment 3 bases; nucleotides outside the gene matches: 6. CDR3 residues: CASGQGAGYNEQFF. The CDR3 DNA reads as TGTGCCAGCGGTCAGGGGGCAGGCTACAATGAGCAGTTCTTC.

The chain combines TRBV4-2 with TRBJ2-3; 7 bases match TRBD2. CDR3 length: 16 residues. V shed 2 bases and J 0 bases; nucleotides not matched to a gene: 5. Germline CDR1 is LGHNA and CDR2 is YNFKEQ. The CDR3 coding sequence is TGTGCCAGCAGCCAAATCCTAGCGGCTAGCACAGATACGCAGTATTTT. Residues: CASSQILAASTDTQYF.